These T cell receptor beta chains were read from a single sample in a study of PD-1 blockade in classical Hodgkin lymphoma. TCRdb's copy holds only in-frame clones and misses some; the assay was immunoSEQ multiplex PCR. Of just over 35,000 clones in the sample, roughly two thirds were seen once. The specimen was peripheral blood mononuclear cells (PBMCs), collected before the second cycle of nivolumab. The receptors come from a human donor with classical Hodgkin lymphoma. Both conserved end residues are part of each CDR3. A D gene is named only where the DNA matches it firmly. Clone size appears in some rows only: once, few, many, or a class for an expanded clone.

j_call clone_size d_call v_call cdr3_nt cdr3_aa
TRBJ2-7 . TRBD1 TRBV5-1 TGCGCCAGCAGCAAACCGACAGGGGGCTCGGACGAGCAGTACTTC CASSKPTGGSDEQYF
TRBJ2-1 . . TRBV5-1 TGCGCCAGCAGCCCTTTCGGGTACAATGAGCAGTTCTTC CASSPFGYNEQFF
TRBJ1-4 . . TRBV21-1 . CASRFVGQGAQGNEKLFF
TRBJ1-4 . . TRBV19 TGTGCCAGTAGCGCCTCAGGCACAACTAATGAAAAACTGTTTTTT CASSASGTTNEKLFF
TRBJ1-2 . TRBD1 TRBV7-2 TGTGCCAGCAGTTTGGACAGGGCCCGTTATGGCTACACCTTC CASSLDRARYGYTF
TRBJ2-7 few TRBD2 TRBV5-1 TGCGCCAGCAGTCACGGTACTAGCGGGGGGACCTACGAGCAGTACTTC CASSHGTSGGTYEQYF
TRBJ1-3 . TRBD1 TRBV6-6 TGTGCCAGCATACCAAGGACCGGGACAGGAGGAAACACCATATATTTT CASIPRTGTGGNTIYF
TRBJ1-2 . . TRBV7-2 TGTGCCAGCAGCCCCCATGACCAGGCTGCTAACTATGGCTACACCTTC CASSPHDQAANYGYTF
TRBJ2-3 . TRBD2 TRBV7-2 TGTGCCAGCAGCCTTTTAGGTAGCGGGGGCACAGATACGCAGTATTTT CASSLLGSGGTDTQYF
TRBJ1-1 . . TRBV4-1 TGCGCCAGCAGCCAGGACGGACCACCCACTGAAGCTTTCTTT CASSQDGPPTEAFF
TRBJ2-7 . . TRBV7-9 TGTGCCAGCAGCTATACTGCGTCCTACGAGCAGTACTTC CASSYTASYEQYF
TRBJ1-4 . . TRBV28 TGTGCCAGCAGTTTAACGCAGGGGCGAGGAAAACTGTTTTTT CASSLTQGRGKLFF
TRBJ1-6 few TRBD1 TRBV19 TGTGCCAGTAGCCCGGGACAGGGTGGGGGGTCCTATAATTCACCCCTCCACTTT CASSPGQGGGSYNSPLHF
TRBJ1-5 . . TRBV5-6 TGTGCCAGCAGCTCCTACCGATCGCCCCAGCATTTT CASSSYRSPQHF
TRBJ2-7 . TRBD2 TRBV7-2 TGTGCCAGCAGCTCCTCGCCGGGACTAGCGAAGGGCTACGAGCAGTACTTC CASSSSPGLAKGYEQYF
TRBJ2-5 . TRBD2 TRBV2 TGTGCCAGCAGTGGACTAGCGGGAGGGCCTGTGACCCAGTACTTC CASSGLAGGPVTQYF
TRBJ2-7 . . TRBV7-2 TGTGCCAGCAGCTTAGCCCCCGTGGGGTACGAGCAGTACTTC CASSLAPVGYEQYF
TRBJ1-3 . . TRBV18 TGTGCCAGCTCATCCAGACAGGAGGCTGGAAACACCATATATTTT CASSSRQEAGNTIYF
TRBJ2-5 . . TRBV7-6 TGTGCCAGCAGCTTAGAAAGATTACAGGGAAGGGAGACCCAGTACTTC CASSLERLQGRETQYF
TRBJ2-3 few . TRBV7-6 TGTGCCAGCAGCTTAGATCCACCCAGGGGTACGCAGTATTTT CASSLDPPRGTQYF
TRBJ1-5 . TRBD1 TRBV6-6 TGTGCCAGCAGTGGACAGGGGTCCAATCAGCCCCAGCATTTT CASSGQGSNQPQHF
TRBJ2-3 . . TRBV25-1 TGTGCCAGCAGTGAGCGTGTAGTAGATACGCAGTATTTT CASSERVVDTQYF
TRBJ2-6 few . TRBV4-2 TGTGCCAGCAGCCAAGACCACACCCCGAGGGCCAACGTCCTGACTTTC CASSQDHTPRANVLTF
TRBJ2-3 once TRBD2 TRBV7-8 TGTGCCAGCAGCCGAGGGACTAGCGGGGTCCGACGCCATACGCAGTATTTT CASSRGTSGVRRHTQYF
TRBJ2-6 . TRBD2 TRBV5-1 TGCGCCAGCACCCTTTTACCTAGCGGGACGGGCTCTGGGGCCAACGTCCTGACTTTC CASTLLPSGTGSGANVLTF
TRBJ2-1 . . TRBV19 TGTGCCAGTAGTGGGACTTACACGTCCTACAATGAGCAGTTCTTC CASSGTYTSYNEQFF
TRBJ1-3 . . TRBV18 TGTGCCAGCTCACCCTTTCATACCTCTGGAAACACCATATATTTT CASSPFHTSGNTIYF
TRBJ2-1 few . TRBV6-1 TGTGCCAGCAGTGAGCCCGGTCAGCCCTACAATGAGCAGTTCTTC CASSEPGQPYNEQFF
TRBJ2-7 few . TRBV18 TGTGCCAGCTCATCCCGGGACGCCTCCTACGAGCAGTACTTC CASSSRDASYEQYF
TRBJ2-1 once . TRBV13 TGTGCCAGCAGCTTATATGGTAGCGGGACAGGGCTTAGATATGAGCAGTTCTTC CASSLYGSGTGLRYEQFF
TRBJ2-3 . TRBD2 TRBV6-1 TGTGCCAGCAGTGAAAAAACCTGGGGCGGGAGGGCGACAGATACGCAGTATTTT CASSEKTWGGRATDTQYF
TRBJ2-3 few . TRBV6-6 TGTGCCAGCAGTTACTCGACTGTTACCCGCGATACGCAGTATTTT CASSYSTVTRDTQYF
TRBJ1-2 . . TRBV7-2 TGTGCCAGCAGCAGAGGCGGGGGGTATGGCTACACCTTC CASSRGGGYGYTF
TRBJ2-6 . . TRBV7-9 TGTGCCAGCAGCTTTTGGGGTTCTGGGGCCAACGTCCTGACTTTC CASSFWGSGANVLTF
TRBJ2-5 . TRBD2 TRBV2 TGTGCCAGCAGTGTTGAGGCGGGAGGGCCAGAGACCCAGTACTTC CASSVEAGGPETQYF
TRBJ1-1 few . TRBV4-2 TGTGCCAGCAGCCAAGATGGGGACGGCCACACTGAAGCTTTCTTT CASSQDGDGHTEAFF
TRBJ2-1 . TRBD2 TRBV6-1 TGTGCCAGCAGTGAAGGTGCTGGCGGGAGGGCCTACTCCTACAATGAGCAGTTCTTC CASSEGAGGRAYSYNEQFF
TRBJ2-1 . TRBD2 TRBV2 TGTGCCAGCAGCCAAATGGGAGGGGTGAATGAGCAGTTCTTC CASSQMGGVNEQFF
TRBJ1-4 few . TRBV6-4 TGTGCCAGCAGTGACTCGCACAGGGTCCCCAATGAAAAACTGTTTTTT CASSDSHRVPNEKLFF
TRBJ2-6 few TRBD1 TRBV25-1 TGTGCCAGCAGTGAATTTGGACAGGGAGTAACTGGGGCCAACGTCCTGACTTTC CASSEFGQGVTGANVLTF
TRBJ1-2 . . TRBV28 TGTGCCAGCAGAAACCCCAAACAGGGCACTATACGCTACACCTTC CASRNPKQGTIRYTF
TRBJ1-6 medium-sized . TRBV11-3 TGTGCCAGCAGCTTAGATCCCCCCTCACCCCTCCACTTT CASSLDPPSPLHF
TRBJ1-1 . . TRBV10-3 TGTGCCATCAGTGATGCCGAGGGGATAACTGAAGCTTTCTTT CAISDAEGITEAFF
TRBJ1-1 few TRBD1 TRBV18 TGTGCCAGCTCACCAGGACAGGCGAACACTGAAGCTTTCTTT CASSPGQANTEAFF
TRBJ2-5 . . TRBV18 TGTGCCAGCTCACCATCGGGGGTGGTAGAGACCCAGTACTTC CASSPSGVVETQYF
TRBJ2-6 few . TRBV4-3 TGCGCCAGCAGCCAAGTCGTGGGGGAGGGGGGCTCTGGGGCCAACGTCCTGACTTTC CASSQVVGEGGSGANVLTF
TRBJ2-7 few TRBD1 TRBV6-4 TGTGCCAGCAGTCCTAGGGGGCTGTACGAGCAGTACTTC CASSPRGLYEQYF
TRBJ2-7 . . TRBV6-6 TGTGCCAGCAGCTCCAGACAGACGAACTACGAGCAGTACTTC CASSSRQTNYEQYF
TRBJ1-3 . . TRBV7-2 TGTGCCAGCAGCCTAAATACAGGGATACCTGGAAACACCATATATTTT CASSLNTGIPGNTIYF